The T cell receptor beta chain described here comes from a study of blood T cell repertoires in COVID-19. About the research overall: Sample material is recorded as cDNA or gDNA derived from T cells, B-cell-depleted T cells, or PBMCs.

The CDR3 is made up of 14 amino acids. The junction had 3 bases not matched to a gene; V was cut back by 1 base and J by 4 bases. The germline V gene has CDR1 LGHDT and CDR2 YNNKEL (reference sequence). The participants were between roughly 18 and 89 years old and came from some 25 US areas. Per the original data handling: How many nucleated cells were present was estimated from reference gene primer amplification. Only in-frame clones appear in the TCRdb table, and some are missing; sequencing was by immunoSEQ multiplex PCR. V and J calls and clone size are as listed in that table; D and trimming were resolved from the DNA. The data show a few hundred thousand clones, with around 89% seen just once and 1.2% held by the top ten.

The rearrangement uses TRBV3-1 (or the pseudogene TRBV3-2) and TRBJ1-1, with TRBD1 matching over 7 bases. The sample comprised PBMCs or T cells enriched from blood (not recorded which). The clonotype comes from a woman younger than 35 who had recovered from COVID-19. DNA for the CDR3: TGTGCCAGCAGCCAAGGACAGGGTCCCACTGAAGCTTTCTTT. Protein sequence: CASSQGQGPTEAFF.